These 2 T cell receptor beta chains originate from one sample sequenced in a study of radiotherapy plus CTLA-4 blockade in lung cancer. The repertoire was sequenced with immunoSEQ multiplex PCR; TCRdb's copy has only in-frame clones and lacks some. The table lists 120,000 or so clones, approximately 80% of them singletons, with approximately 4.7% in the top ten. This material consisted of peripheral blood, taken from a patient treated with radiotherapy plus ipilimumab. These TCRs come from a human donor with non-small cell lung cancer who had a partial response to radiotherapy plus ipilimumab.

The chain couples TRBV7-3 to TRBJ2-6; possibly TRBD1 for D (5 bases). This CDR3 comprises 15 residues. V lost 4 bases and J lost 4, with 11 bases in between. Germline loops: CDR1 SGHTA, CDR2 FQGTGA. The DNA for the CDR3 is TGTGCCAGCAGCTCAGCAGGGTTAGGGGCCAACGTCCTGACTTTC. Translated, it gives CASSSAGLGANVLTF.

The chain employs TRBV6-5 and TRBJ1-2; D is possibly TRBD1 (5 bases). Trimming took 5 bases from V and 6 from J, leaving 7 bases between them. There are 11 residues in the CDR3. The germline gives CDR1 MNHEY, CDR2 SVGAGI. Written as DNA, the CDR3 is TGTGCCAGCAGTCAGGGTCATGGCTACACCTTC. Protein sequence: CASSQGHGYTF.